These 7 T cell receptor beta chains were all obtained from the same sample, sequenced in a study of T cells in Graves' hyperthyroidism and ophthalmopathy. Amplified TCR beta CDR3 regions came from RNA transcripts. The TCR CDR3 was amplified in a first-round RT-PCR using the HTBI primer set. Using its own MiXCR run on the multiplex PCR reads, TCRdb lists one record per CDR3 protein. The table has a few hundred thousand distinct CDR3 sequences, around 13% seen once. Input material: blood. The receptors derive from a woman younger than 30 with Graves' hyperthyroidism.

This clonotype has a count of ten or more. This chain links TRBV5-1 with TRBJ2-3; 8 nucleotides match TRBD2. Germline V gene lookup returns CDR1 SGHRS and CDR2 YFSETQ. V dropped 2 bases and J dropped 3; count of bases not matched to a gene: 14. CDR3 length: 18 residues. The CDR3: CASSFLGVAGLVTDTQYF. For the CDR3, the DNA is TGCGCCAGCAGCTTTCTCGGTGTAGCGGGACTAGTAACAGATACGCAGTATTTT.

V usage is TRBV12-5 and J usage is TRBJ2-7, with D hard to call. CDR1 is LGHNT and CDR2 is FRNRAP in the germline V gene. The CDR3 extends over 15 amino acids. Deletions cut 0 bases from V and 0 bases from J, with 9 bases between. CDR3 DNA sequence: TGTGCTAGTGGTTTGGTACTGGGCGGCTCCTACGAGCAGTACTTC. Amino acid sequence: CASGLVLGGSYEQYF.

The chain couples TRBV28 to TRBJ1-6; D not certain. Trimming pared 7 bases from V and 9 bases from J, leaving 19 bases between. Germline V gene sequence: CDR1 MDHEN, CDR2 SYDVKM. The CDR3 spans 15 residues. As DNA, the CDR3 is TGTGCCAGCATCTTTACGGGAATGTCGACTTCACCCCTCCACTTT. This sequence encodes CASIFTGMSTSPLHF.

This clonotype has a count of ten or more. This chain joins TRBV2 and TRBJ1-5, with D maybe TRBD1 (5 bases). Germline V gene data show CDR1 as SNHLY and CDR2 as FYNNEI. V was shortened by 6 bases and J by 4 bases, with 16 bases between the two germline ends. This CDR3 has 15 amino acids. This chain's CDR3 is CASSPGARNNQPQHF. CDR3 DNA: TGTGCCAGCAGCCCCGGGGCCCGAAATAATCAGCCCCAGCATTTT.

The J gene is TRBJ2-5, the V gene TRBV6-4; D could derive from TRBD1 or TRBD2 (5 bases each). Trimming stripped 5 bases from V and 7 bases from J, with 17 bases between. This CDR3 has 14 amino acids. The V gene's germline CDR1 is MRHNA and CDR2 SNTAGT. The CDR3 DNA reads TGTGCCAGCAGTCCGGGACCTGCGAGTGGGACCCAGTACTTC. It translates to CASSPGPASGTQYF.

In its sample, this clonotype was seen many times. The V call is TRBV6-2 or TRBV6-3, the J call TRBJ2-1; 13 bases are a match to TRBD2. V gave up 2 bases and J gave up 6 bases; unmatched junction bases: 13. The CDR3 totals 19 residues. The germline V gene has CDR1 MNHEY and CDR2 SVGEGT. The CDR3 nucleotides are TGTGCCAGCAGTTACCCTGGGGACAGGCGGACTAGCGGGAGCAATGAGCAGTTCTTC. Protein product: CASSYPGDRRTSGSNEQFF.

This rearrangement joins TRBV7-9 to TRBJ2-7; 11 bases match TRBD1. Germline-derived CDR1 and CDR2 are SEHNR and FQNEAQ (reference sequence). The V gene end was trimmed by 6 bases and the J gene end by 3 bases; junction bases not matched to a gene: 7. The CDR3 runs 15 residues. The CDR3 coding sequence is TGTGCCAGCAGTCCGACGGACAGGGGGCTCTACGAGCAGTACTTC. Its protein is CASSPTDRGLYEQYF. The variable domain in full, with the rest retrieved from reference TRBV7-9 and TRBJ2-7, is DTGVSQNPRHKITKRGQNVTFRCDPISEHNRLYWYRQTLGQGPEFLTYFQNEAQLEKSRLLSDRFSAERPKGSFSTLEIQRTEQGDSAMYLCASSPTDRGLYEQYFGPGTRLTVT.